The present T cell receptor (beta chain) was sequenced within a study of blood T cell repertoires in COVID-19. Trimming took 8 bases from V and 7 from J, leaving 12 bases between them. Germline V lookup: CDR1 MDHEN, CDR2 SYDVKM. The CDR3 has 12 amino acids. Using immunoSEQ multiplex PCR, the repertoire was profiled, and TCRdb retains in-frame clones only, with some absent. Seen here are about 250,000 clones, 87% observed once, and the top ten hold approximately 3.3%. The chain recombines TRBV28 with TRBJ2-1, with a possible D match to TRBD2 (6 bases). The sample was peripheral blood. The origin of this receptor is a young man with active or convalescent COVID-19. Written as DNA, the CDR3 is TGTGCCAGCGGGGGAGGTGGGAATGAGCAGTTCTTC. Translating gives CASGGGGNEQFF.